These 26 T cell receptor beta chains were all obtained from the same sample, sequenced in a study of T cell repertoires in cytomegalovirus infection. From the reads, TCRdb called clonotypes with MiXCR, one entry per CDR3 protein. Altogether a few hundred thousand distinct CDR3 sequences are present, roughly a sixth being singletons, with the ten largest covering 12%. Material: PBMCs. The receptor source for this set is a human donor in good health (CMV status not recorded). Some clones in this sample may be carry-over from other donors' samples.

The V gene is TRBV6-1, the J gene TRBJ1-2, with D possibly matching TRBD1 (6 bases). Per the germline V gene, CDR1 is MNHNS and CDR2 is SASEGT. Trimming took 7 bases from V and 0 from J, leaving 18 bases between them. The CDR3 is made up of 16 amino acids. The CDR3 sequence: CASKVRGPLANYGYTF. The DNA of the CDR3 is TGTGCCAGCAAGGTCAGGGGCCCCTTAGCTAACTATGGCTACACCTTC.

The V and J genes are TRBV12-3 or TRBV12-4 and TRBJ1-5; D uncertain. This CDR3 contains 12 residues. V was clipped by 5 bases and J by 6 bases, with 8 bases between them. The CDR3 sequence: CASSHKGQPQHF. The CDR3 DNA reads as TGTGCCAGCAGTCATAAGGGTCAGCCCCAGCATTTT.

This clonotype was counted ten times or more. The chain is built from TRBV7-9 and TRBJ2-7; D is ambiguous. Trimming removed 5 bases from V and 0 bases from J, with 14 bases in between. The CDR3 spans 15 residues. Germline V lookup: CDR1 SEHNR, CDR2 FQNEAQ (reference sequence). The CDR3 DNA reads as TGTGCCAGCAGCCTAGAAAGGGATTCCTCCTACGAGCAGTACTTC. The encoded protein is CASSLERDSSYEQYF.

This CDR3 reads CASSRPKEGLGPYNEQFF. CDR3 DNA sequence: TGTGCCAGCAGCCGACCGAAAGAGGGACTAGGCCCCTACAATGAGCAGTTCTTC. The chain uses TRBV5-4 and TRBJ2-1, with 8 bases matching TRBD2. Trimming took 4 bases from V and 2 from J; bases not matched to a gene: 14. Germline CDR1 reads SGHNT; CDR2 reads YYREEE (reference sequence). The CDR3 contains 18 residues.

This clonotype has ten or more counts. The chain employs TRBV7-9 and TRBJ1-5; tentative D call: TRBD1 (6 bases). This CDR3 spans 14 amino acids. Germline assignment: CDR1 SEHNR and CDR2 FQNEAQ (reference sequence). The ends were cut back, 8 bases at V and 7 bases at J, with 18 bases in the middle. The DNA of the CDR3 is TGTGCCAGCTCCTTAGGACAGAGTCTGCAGCCCCAGCATTTT. This sequence encodes CASSLGQSLQPQHF.

There are many counts of this clonotype. The gene calls are TRBV11-2 and TRBJ2-2; 9 bases are a match to TRBD1. The CDR3 spans 14 residues. With 4 bases clipped from V and 6 bases from J, the junction kept 3 bases outside the gene matches. In germline, CDR1 is SGHAT, CDR2 FQNNGV. The CDR3 DNA reads as TGTGCCAGCAGCTACCGACAGGGGGCCGGGGAGCTGTTTTTT. Protein product: CASSYRQGAGELFF.

This clonotype came up many times. The gene calls are TRBV4-1 and TRBJ2-5; unclear D gene. Germline V gene data show CDR1 as MGHRA and CDR2 as YSYEKL. Trimming took 0 bases from V and 1 from J, leaving 9 bases between them. This CDR3 spans 15 amino acids. The CDR3 is CASSQEGRTQETQYF. DNA of the CDR3: TGCGCCAGCAGCCAAGAGGGCAGGACCCAAGAGACCCAGTACTTC.

This clonotype was picked up many times. V is TRBV28 and J is TRBJ2-7, with D tentatively TRBD1 (5 bases). Trimming removed 5 bases at V and 3 bases at J, with 11 bases between. Germline V CDR1 and CDR2: MDHEN, SYDVKM. This CDR3 has 13 amino acids. CDR3 protein: CASSTDTNYEQYF. CDR3 DNA: TGTGCCAGCAGTACGGACACCAACTACGAGCAGTACTTC.

This clonotype was seen a handful of times. This chain uses TRBV5-6 with TRBJ2-3, with D unresolved. The CDR3 covers 14 residues. The germline V gene encodes CDR1 SGHDT and CDR2 YYEEEE. Trimming removed 1 base from V and 1 base from J, with 7 bases in between. The DNA for the CDR3 is TGTGCCAGCAGCTTGACACCGGGCACAGATACGCAGTATTTT. Protein: CASSLTPGTDTQYF.

V usage is TRBV4-2 and J usage is TRBJ1-1; TRBD1 matches 7 bases. V trimming: 3 bases; J trimming: 1 base; junction bases outside the gene matches: 11. This CDR3 spans 17 amino acids. Germline V CDR1 and CDR2: LGHNA, YNFKEQ. The CDR3 nucleotides read TGTGCCAGCAGCCATTCCCGGGACAGAAGCCCGAACACTGAAGCTTTCTTT. It yields the protein CASSHSRDRSPNTEAFF.

This clonotype was found many times. The genes are TRBV7-2 and TRBJ2-7; 7 bases fit TRBD1. This CDR3 region has 16 residues. From germline, CDR1 is SGHTA and CDR2 FQGNSA. J lost 0 bases, V lost 5 bases, and 10 bases had no gene match. The CDR3 DNA follows: TGTGCCAGCAGCACGACAGGGACCATACTCTCCTACGAGCAGTACTTC. Its protein product is CASSTTGTILSYEQYF.

This chain uses TRBV27 with TRBJ1-6; 8 nucleotides align to TRBD1. V trimming: 3 bases; J trimming: 8 bases; junction bases outside the gene matches: 3. The V gene's germline CDR1 is MNHEY and CDR2 SMNVEV (reference sequence). The CDR3 is 14 amino acids. The CDR3 nucleotides read TGTGCCAGCAGTTTCGACAGGGGTGATTCACCCCTCCACTTT. Its protein product is CASSFDRGDSPLHF.

This clonotype was counted only a few times. CDR3 nucleotide sequence: TGTGCCAGCAGCGATTGGGGCCCTCCCCGGAACACCATATATTTT. Its translation: CASSDWGPPRNTIYF. This sequence joins TRBV7-9 and TRBJ1-3; a possible D gene is TRBD1 (5 bases). This CDR3 contains 15 residues. CDR1 and CDR2 (germline): SEHNR, FQNEAQ (reference sequence). V was cut by 5 bases and J by 7 bases, with 18 bases left in between.

This clonotype appeared many times. The V and J genes are TRBV7-2 and TRBJ2-5; D remains unclear. The CDR3 loop spans 13 amino acids. V was clipped by 2 bases and J by 4 bases, with 8 bases between them. From germline, CDR1 is SGHTA and CDR2 FQGNSA. Here the CDR3 DNA reads TGTGCCAGCAGCTTAAACTCCCCAGAGACCCAGTACTTC. Protein product: CASSLNSPETQYF.

This chain joins TRBV12-3 or TRBV12-4 and TRBJ1-4, with D hard to call. Trimming took 8 bases from V and 7 from J, leaving 11 bases between them. The CDR3 spans 12 residues. The CDR3 sequence: CASDDGREKLFF. The CDR3 region has the DNA TGTGCCAGCGACGACGGACGTGAAAAACTGTTTTTT.

The sample holds a few counts of this clonotype. The chain has TRBV10-3 and TRBJ2-3; 11 bases are a match to TRBD2. The V gene end was trimmed by 2 bases and the J gene end by 4 bases; junction bases not matched to a gene: 8. The CDR3 is made up of 17 amino acids. The germline gives CDR1 ENHRY, CDR2 SYGVKD. The CDR3 DNA is TGTGCCATCAGTGAGCCTACTAGCGGGGGCTCGGCAGATACGCAGTATTTT. Its protein product is CAISEPTSGGSADTQYF.

This clonotype was picked up a small number of times. This sequence joins TRBV7-9 and TRBJ2-5, with TRBD1 matching 11 bases. V trimming: 5 bases; J trimming: 4 bases; junction bases outside the gene matches: 9. The CDR3 extends over 16 amino acids. The germline gives CDR1 SEHNR, CDR2 FQNEAQ (reference sequence). CDR3 in amino acids: CASSNPGTGGGETQYF. CDR3 nucleotide sequence: TGTGCCAGCAGCAACCCCGGGACAGGGGGTGGAGAGACCCAGTACTTC.

In its sample, this clonotype was seen many times. The chain is built from TRBV7-2 and TRBJ2-7; TRBD1 matches 9 bases. J gave up 4 bases and V 3 bases, and 4 bases lay outside the gene matches. This CDR3 spans 14 amino acids. Germline V gives CDR1 SGHTA, CDR2 FQGNSA. In nucleotides, the CDR3 is TGTGCCAGCAGCTTTGTACAGGGGGCTTACGAGCAGTACTTC. This sequence encodes CASSFVQGAYEQYF. Based on the CDR3 plus reference TRBV7-2 and TRBJ2-7, the full variable domain is GAGVSQSPSNKVTEKGKDVELRCDPISGHTALYWYRQSLGQGLEFLIYFQGNSAPDKSGLPSDRFSAERTGGSVSTLTIQRTQQEDSAVYLCASSFVQGAYEQYFGPGTRLTVT.

This clonotype has at least ten counts. The chain couples TRBV7-2 to TRBJ1-2, with a possible D match to TRBD1 (5 bases). Germline-derived CDR1 and CDR2 are SGHTA and FQGNSA. V gave up 5 bases and J gave up 4 bases, with 14 bases separating them. This CDR3 spans 14 amino acids. CDR3 in DNA: TGTGCCAGCAGCATAGACCAGGGACGCTATGGCTACACCTTC. It encodes CASSIDQGRYGYTF.

This clonotype came up a few times. The chain links TRBV6-1 to TRBJ1-4; unclear D gene. The CDR3 loop spans 13 amino acids. Trimming removed 1 base from V and 11 bases from J, with 11 bases in between. Germline-derived CDR1 and CDR2 are MNHNS and SASEGT. In nucleotides, the CDR3 is TGTGCCAGCAGTGAAGGGCACCGCAGGAAACTGTTTTTT. Protein product: CASSEGHRRKLFF.

This clonotype was counted ten times or more. This CDR3 is CSARGRLAAQGTGELFF. The CDR3 bases are TGCAGTGCTAGAGGCAGACTAGCGGCCCAGGGCACCGGGGAGCTGTTTTTT. This rearrangement joins TRBV20-1 to TRBJ2-2, with 9 bases fitting TRBD2. This CDR3 has 17 amino acids. The germline gives CDR1 DFQATT, CDR2 SNEGSKA (reference sequence). V gave up 1 base and J gave up 4 bases; unmatched junction bases: 10.

This rearrangement joins TRBV5-6 to TRBJ1-1; D is unresolved. The CDR3 length is 16 residues. Germline-derived CDR1 and CDR2 are SGHDT and YYEEEE. V was cut by 0 bases and J by 1 base, with 13 bases left in between. The CDR3 DNA is TGTGCCAGCAGCTTGGTGTACGAGGATGAGAACACTGAAGCTTTCTTT. As protein: CASSLVYEDENTEAFF. Using reference TRBV5-6 and TRBJ1-1 for the parts outside the CDR3, the full variable domain is DAGVTQSPTHLIKTRGQQVTLRCSPKSGHDTVSWYQQALGQGPQFIFQYYEEEERQRGNFPDRFSGHQFPNYSSELNVNALLLGDSALYLCASSLVYEDENTEAFFGQGTRLTVV.

This clonotype was counted only a few times. The rearrangement joins TRBV20-1 to TRBJ2-7; perhaps TRBD1 as D (6 bases). This CDR3 has 13 amino acids. Germline V gene sequence: CDR1 DFQATT, CDR2 SNEGSKA (reference sequence). Trimming removed 3 bases from V and 2 bases from J, with 11 bases in between. CDR3 bases: TGCAGTGCTAGCTCAGGGGACCCCTACGAGCAGTACTTC. Translating gives CSASSGDPYEQYF.

Ten or more counts support this clonotype. V is TRBV7-2 and J is TRBJ2-3; possibly TRBD2 for D (5 bases). The germline V gene has CDR1 SGHTA and CDR2 FQGNSA. The V gene lost 4 bases and the J gene lost 2 bases, with 13 bases spanning the gap. This CDR3 region has 15 residues. CDR3 residues: CASSYGGSLTDTQYF. CDR3 DNA sequence: TGTGCCAGCAGCTATGGAGGATCCCTCACAGATACGCAGTATTTT.

This clonotype appeared a single time. This chain joins TRBV6-2 or TRBV6-3 and TRBJ1-1; perhaps TRBD1 as D (6 bases). Germline V lookup: CDR1 MNHEY, CDR2 SVGEGT. This CDR3 spans 14 amino acids. V lost 4 bases and J lost 1, with 10 bases in between. The DNA of the CDR3 is TGTGCCAGCAGTTCCGACAGGAGGAACACTGAAGCTTTCTTT. Protein: CASSSDRRNTEAFF.

This clonotype was observed a few times. J is TRBJ2-1 and V is TRBV5-6, with 9 nucleotides matching TRBD2. The J segment lost 2 bases and the V segment lost 0 bases, leaving 3 bases of the junction unmatched. Germline V gene sequence: CDR1 SGHDT, CDR2 YYEEEE. This CDR3 spans 16 amino acids. The CDR3 DNA reads as TGTGCCAGCAGCTTGGCCGTAGCGGGGGCCTACAATGAGCAGTTCTTC. Translating gives CASSLAVAGAYNEQFF. Using reference TRBV5-6 and TRBJ2-1 for the parts outside the CDR3, the full variable domain is DAGVTQSPTHLIKTRGQQVTLRCSPKSGHDTVSWYQQALGQGPQFIFQYYEEEERQRGNFPDRFSGHQFPNYSSELNVNALLLGDSALYLCASSLAVAGAYNEQFFGPGTRLTVL.